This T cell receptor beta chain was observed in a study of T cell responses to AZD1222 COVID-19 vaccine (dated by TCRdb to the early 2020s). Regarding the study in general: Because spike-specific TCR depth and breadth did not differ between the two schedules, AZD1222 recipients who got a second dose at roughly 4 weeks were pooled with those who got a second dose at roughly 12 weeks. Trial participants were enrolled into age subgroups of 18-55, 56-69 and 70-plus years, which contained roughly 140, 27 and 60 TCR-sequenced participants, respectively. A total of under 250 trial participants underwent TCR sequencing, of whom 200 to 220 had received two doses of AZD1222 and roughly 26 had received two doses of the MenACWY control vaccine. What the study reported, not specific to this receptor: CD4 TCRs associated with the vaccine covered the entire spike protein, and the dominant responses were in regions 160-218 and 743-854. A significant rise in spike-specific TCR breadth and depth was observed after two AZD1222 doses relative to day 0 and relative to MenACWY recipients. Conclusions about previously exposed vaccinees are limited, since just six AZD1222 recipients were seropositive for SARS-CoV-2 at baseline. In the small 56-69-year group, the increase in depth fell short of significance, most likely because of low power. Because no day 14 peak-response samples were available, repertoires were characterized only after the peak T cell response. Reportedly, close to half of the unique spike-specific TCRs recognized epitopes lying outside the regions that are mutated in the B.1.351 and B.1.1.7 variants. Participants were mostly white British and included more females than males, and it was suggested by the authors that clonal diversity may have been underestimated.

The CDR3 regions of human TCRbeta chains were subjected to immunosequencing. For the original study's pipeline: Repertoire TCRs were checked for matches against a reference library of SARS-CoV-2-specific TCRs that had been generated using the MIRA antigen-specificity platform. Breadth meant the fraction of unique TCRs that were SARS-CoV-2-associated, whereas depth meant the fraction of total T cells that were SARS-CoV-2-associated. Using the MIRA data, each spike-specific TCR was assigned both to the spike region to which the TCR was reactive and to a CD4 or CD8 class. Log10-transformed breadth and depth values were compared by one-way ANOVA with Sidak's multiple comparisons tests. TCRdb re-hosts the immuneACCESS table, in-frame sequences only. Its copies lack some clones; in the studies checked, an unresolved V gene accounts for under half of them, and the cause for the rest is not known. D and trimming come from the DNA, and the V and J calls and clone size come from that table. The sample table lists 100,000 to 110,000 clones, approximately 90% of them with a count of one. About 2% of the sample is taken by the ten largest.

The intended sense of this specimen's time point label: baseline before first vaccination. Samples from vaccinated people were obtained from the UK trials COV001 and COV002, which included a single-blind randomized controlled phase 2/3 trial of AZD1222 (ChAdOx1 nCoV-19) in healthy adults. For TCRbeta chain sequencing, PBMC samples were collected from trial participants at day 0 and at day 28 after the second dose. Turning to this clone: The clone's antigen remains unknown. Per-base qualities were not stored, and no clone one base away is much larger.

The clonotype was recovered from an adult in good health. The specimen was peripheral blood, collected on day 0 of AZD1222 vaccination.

CDR3 reads: CASSPDAYEQYF. The sequenced DNA: TGTGCCAGCAGCCCAGATGCCTACGAGCAGTACTTC. This chain is built from TRBV5-8 and TRBJ2-7, with the D gene too uncertain to name. The trim is 4 bases for V and 2 bases for J, with a gap of 7 bases between the germline ends. The CDR3 runs 12 residues from the cysteine to the phenylalanine. Kept here is only the CDR3 DNA, which spans 36 bases and is read in frame from base 1. In the germline V gene, CDR1 corresponds to SGHTS and CDR2 to YDEGEE.